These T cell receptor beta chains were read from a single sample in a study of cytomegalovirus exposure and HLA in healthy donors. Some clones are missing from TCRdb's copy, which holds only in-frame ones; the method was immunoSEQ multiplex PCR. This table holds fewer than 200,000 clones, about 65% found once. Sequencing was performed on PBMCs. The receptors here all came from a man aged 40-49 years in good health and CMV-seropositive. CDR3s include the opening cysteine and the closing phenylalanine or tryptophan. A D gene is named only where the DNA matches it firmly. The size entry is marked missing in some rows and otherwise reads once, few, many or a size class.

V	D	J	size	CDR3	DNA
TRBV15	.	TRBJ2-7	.	CATRPGTTLSEQYF	TGTGCCACCAGACCCGGGACAACCCTTTCCGAGCAGTACTTC
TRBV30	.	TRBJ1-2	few	CAWSVEASGASGDRGYTF	TGTGCCTGGAGTGTAGAAGCGAGTGGCGCAAGCGGGGATCGAGGCTACACCTTC
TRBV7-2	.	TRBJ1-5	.	CASSSVRGGNQPQHF	TGTGCCAGCAGCTCCGTCAGGGGCGGCAATCAGCCCCAGCATTTT
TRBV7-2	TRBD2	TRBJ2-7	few	CASSLGDSGGHYEQYF	TGTGCCAGCAGCTTAGGAGATAGCGGGGGGCATTACGAGCAGTACTTC
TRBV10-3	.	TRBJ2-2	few	CAISERGSAGELFF	TGTGCCATCAGCGAGAGGGGGTCGGCCGGGGAGCTGTTTTTT
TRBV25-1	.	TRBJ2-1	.	CASSEPELGVEQFF	TGTGCCAGCAGTGAGCCAGAGTTAGGGGTTGAGCAGTTCTTC
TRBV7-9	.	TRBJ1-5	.	CASSSGLRGGYNQPQHF	TGTGCCAGCAGCTCCGGTCTGAGGGGGGGGTACAATCAGCCCCAGCATTTT
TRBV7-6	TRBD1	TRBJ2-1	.	CASSPRTGPFGNEQFF	TGTGCCAGCAGCCCCCGGACAGGACCTTTCGGAAATGAGCAGTTCTTC
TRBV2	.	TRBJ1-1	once	CASSESAGPGGATEAFF	TGTGCCAGCAGTGAAAGTGCCGGACCGGGAGGAGCCACTGAAGCTTTCTTT
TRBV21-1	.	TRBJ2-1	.	CASSKGGDSVYNEQFF	TGTGCCAGCAGCAAAGGTGGGGACAGCGTCTACAATGAGCAGTTCTTC
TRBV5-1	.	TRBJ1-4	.	CASSRERNEKLFF	TGCGCCAGCAGCCGCGAAAGAAATGAAAAACTGTTTTTT
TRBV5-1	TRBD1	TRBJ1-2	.	CASSLGTGPANYGYTF	TGCGCCAGCAGCTTGGGGACAGGACCAGCTAACTATGGCTACACCTTC
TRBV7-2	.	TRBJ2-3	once	CASSPGGSTDTQYF	TGTGCCAGCAGTCCAGGGGGGAGCACAGATACGCAGTATTTT
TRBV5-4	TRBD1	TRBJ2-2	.	CASSFPGQWELFF	TGTGCCAGCAGCTTCCCGGGACAGTGGGAGCTGTTTTTT
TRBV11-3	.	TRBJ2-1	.	CASSLEQGNEQFF	TGTGCCAGCAGCTTAGAACAGGGAAATGAGCAGTTCTTC
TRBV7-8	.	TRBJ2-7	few	CASSLVGAASFYEQYF	TGTGCCAGCAGCTTAGTAGGAGCGGCCAGCTTCTACGAGCAGTACTTC
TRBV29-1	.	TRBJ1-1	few	CSGTGTSNTEAFF	TGCAGCGGAACCGGGACAAGCAACACTGAAGCTTTCTTT
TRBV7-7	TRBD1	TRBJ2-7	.	CASSSWLDRNSYEQYF	TGTGCCAGCAGCTCATGGCTGGACAGGAACTCCTACGAGCAGTACTTC
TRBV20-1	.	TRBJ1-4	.	CSAPEQEKLFF	TGCAGTGCCCCTGAACAGGAAAAACTGTTTTTT
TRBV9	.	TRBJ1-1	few	CASSGQTNTEAFF	TGTGCCAGCAGCGGACAGACGAACACTGAAGCTTTCTTT
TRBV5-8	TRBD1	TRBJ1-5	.	CASSLRQGGNQPQHF	TGTGCCAGCAGCCTTAGACAGGGTGGCAATCAGCCCCAGCATTTT
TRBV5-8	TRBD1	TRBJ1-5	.	CASSLLTGLNQPQHF	TGTGCCAGCAGCTTGTTGACAGGGCTTAATCAGCCCCAGCATTTT
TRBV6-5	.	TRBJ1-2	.	CASSSSLNYGYTF	TGTGCCAGCAGTTCGTCCCTTAACTATGGCTACACCTTC
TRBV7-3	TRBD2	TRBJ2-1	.	CASSLTSGGTHNEQFF	TGTGCCAGCAGCTTGACTAGCGGGGGGACTCACAATGAGCAGTTCTTC
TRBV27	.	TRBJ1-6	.	CASTRLGQGTNSPLHF	TGTGCCAGCACCCGACTAGGGCAGGGCACAAATTCACCCCTCCACTTT
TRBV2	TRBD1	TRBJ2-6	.	CASIQDRGFSGANVLTF	TGTGCCAGCATTCAGGACAGGGGATTCTCTGGGGCCAACGTCCTGACTTTC
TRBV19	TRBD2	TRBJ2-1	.	CASSPRHSGGANEQFF	TGTGCCAGTAGTCCTAGGCATAGCGGGGGGGCTAATGAGCAGTTCTTC
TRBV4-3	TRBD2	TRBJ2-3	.	CASSQEVAGVLTDTQYF	TGCGCCAGCAGCCAAGAGGTAGCGGGGGTTTTAACAGATACGCAGTATTTT